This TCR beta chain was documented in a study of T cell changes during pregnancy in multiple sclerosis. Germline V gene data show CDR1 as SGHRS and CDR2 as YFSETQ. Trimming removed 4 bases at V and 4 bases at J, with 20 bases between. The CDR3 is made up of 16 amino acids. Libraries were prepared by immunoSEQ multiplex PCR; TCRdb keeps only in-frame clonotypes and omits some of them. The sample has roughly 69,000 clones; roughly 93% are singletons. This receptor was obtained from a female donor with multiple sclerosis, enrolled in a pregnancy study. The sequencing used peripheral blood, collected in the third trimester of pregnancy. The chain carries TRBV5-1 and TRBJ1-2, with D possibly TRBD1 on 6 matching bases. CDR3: CASSMQSGGESYGYTF. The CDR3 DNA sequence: TGCGCCAGCAGCATGCAGTCTGGGGGCGAATCCTATGGCTACACCTTC.